These 3 T cell receptor beta chains were sequenced from one sample in a study of OX40 agonist ivuxolimab in advanced cancers. TCRdb keeps only in-frame clones here, not all; method: immunoSEQ multiplex PCR. The sample contains 85,000 to 130,000 clones, 90% of which appear only once. Sequenced material: CD4+ or CD8+ T cells sorted from blood, taken in a trial of the OX40 agonist ivuxolimab. The receptors stem from an adult with an advanced solid tumor such as melanoma, head and neck, liver or kidney cancer.

The chain links TRBV27 to TRBJ2-7; no reliable D call. From germline, CDR1 is MNHEY and CDR2 SMNVEV (reference sequence). The CDR3 has 15 residues. The ends were cut back, 0 bases at V and 0 bases at J, with 9 bases in the middle. In DNA form, the CDR3 reads TGTGCCAGCAGTTTATCCTCACGACACTCCTACGAGCAGTACTTC. Residues: CASSLSSRHSYEQYF.

The chain recombines TRBV19 with TRBJ1-4; 9 bases agree with TRBD1. This CDR3 has 14 residues. Unmatched junction bases numbered 4, after V lost 6 bases and J lost 5 bases. Germline CDR1 reads LNHDA; CDR2 reads SQIVND (reference sequence). The CDR3: CASSRTGANEKLFF. The CDR3 DNA follows: TGTGCCAGTAGCCGGACAGGGGCAAATGAAAAACTGTTTTTT.

The V and J genes are TRBV5-1 and TRBJ2-1, with 8 bases matching TRBD2. From germline, CDR1 is SGHRS and CDR2 YFSETQ. V lost 5 bases, J lost 8 bases, and 12 bases stayed unmatched. The CDR3 length is 15 residues. CDR3 coding DNA: TGCGCCAGCAGAATAACTAGCGGACTTTACGATGAGCAGTTCTTC. Encoded protein: CASRITSGLYDEQFF. Supplemented by reference TRBV5-1 and TRBJ2-1, the full variable domain reads KAGVTQTPRYLIKTRGQQVTLSCSPISGHRSVSWYQQTPGQGLQFLFEYFSETQRNKGNFPGRFSGRQFSNSRSEMNVSTLELGDSALYLCASRITSGLYDEQFFGPGTRLTVL.